This TCR beta chain was captured by sequencing in a study of T cells in Graves' hyperthyroidism and ophthalmopathy. It was RNA transcripts that yielded the amplified TCR beta CDR3 regions. Using the HTBI primer set, a first-round RT-PCR was run on the TCR CDR3. TCRdb used MiXCR to reprocess the multiplex PCR reads, holding one entry per CDR3 protein. The data show around 700,000 distinct CDR3 sequences, about 17% seen once. This clonotype was found many times. Its antigen is unidentified. Patients were aged 18 to 65, had disease duration under 2 months, and had newly diagnosed hyperthyroidism. Fresh peripheral blood, approximately 9.1 ml, was the source of the PBMCs. Study-wide findings and caveats: Classification by a 13 V-J model distinguished ophthalmopathy from stable hyperthyroidism.

The origin of this receptor is a woman aged 50 to 65 with Graves' hyperthyroidism that later progressed to Graves' ophthalmopathy. The sequencing sample was made of blood.

The CDR3 spells CASSSWTKNTGELFF. In DNA, the CDR3 is TGTGCCAGCAGCTCATGGACAAAGAACACCGGGGAGCTGTTTTTT. The chain is built from TRBV11-2 and TRBJ2-2; a possible D gene is TRBD1 (5 bases). V was trimmed by 4 bases and J by 1 base, leaving 10 bases between them. Germline V gene sequence: CDR1 SGHAT, CDR2 FQNNGV. There are 15 residues in the CDR3.